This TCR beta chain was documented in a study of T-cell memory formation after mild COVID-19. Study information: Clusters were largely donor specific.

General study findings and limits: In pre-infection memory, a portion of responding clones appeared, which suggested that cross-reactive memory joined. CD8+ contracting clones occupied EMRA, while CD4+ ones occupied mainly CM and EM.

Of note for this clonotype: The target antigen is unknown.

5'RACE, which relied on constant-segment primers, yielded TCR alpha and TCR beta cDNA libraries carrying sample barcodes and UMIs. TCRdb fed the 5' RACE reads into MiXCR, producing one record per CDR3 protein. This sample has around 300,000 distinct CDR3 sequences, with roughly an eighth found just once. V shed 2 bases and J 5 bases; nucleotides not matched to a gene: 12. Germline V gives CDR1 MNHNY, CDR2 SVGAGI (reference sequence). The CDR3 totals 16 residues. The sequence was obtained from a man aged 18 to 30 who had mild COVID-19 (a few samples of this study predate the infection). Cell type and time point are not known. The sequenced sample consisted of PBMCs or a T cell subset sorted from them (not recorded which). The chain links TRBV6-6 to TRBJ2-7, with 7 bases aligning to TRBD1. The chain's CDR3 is CASSYRDSSLTNEQYF. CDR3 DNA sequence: TGTGCCAGCAGTTACCGGGACAGCTCCCTTACCAACGAGCAGTACTTC.